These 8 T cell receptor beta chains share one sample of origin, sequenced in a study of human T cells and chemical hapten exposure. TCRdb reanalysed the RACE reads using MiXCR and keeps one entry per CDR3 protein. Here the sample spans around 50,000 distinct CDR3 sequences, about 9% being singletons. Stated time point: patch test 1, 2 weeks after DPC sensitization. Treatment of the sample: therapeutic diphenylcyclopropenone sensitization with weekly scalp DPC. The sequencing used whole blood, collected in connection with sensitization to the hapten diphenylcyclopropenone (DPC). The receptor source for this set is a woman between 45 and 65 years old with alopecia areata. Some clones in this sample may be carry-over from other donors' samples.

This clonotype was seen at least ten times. CDR3 sequence reads: CASSQPRTSGLSYEQYF. The CDR3 nucleotides are TGTGCCAGCAGCCAACCGAGGACTAGCGGGCTCTCCTACGAGCAGTACTTC. The rearrangement uses TRBV3-1 and TRBJ2-7; the match to TRBD2 covers 11 bases. Looked up from germline, CDR1 is LGHDT and CDR2 is YNNKEL (reference sequence). This CDR3 region has 17 residues. V shed 2 bases and J 0 bases; nucleotides not matched to a gene: 6.

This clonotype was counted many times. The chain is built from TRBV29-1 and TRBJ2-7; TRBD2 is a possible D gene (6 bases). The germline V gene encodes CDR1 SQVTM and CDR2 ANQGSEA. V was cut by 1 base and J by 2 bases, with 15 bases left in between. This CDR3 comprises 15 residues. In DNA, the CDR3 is TGCAGCGTTGAAGCGGTGGGAGGAACCCCCTACGAGCAGTACTTC. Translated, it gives CSVEAVGGTPYEQYF.

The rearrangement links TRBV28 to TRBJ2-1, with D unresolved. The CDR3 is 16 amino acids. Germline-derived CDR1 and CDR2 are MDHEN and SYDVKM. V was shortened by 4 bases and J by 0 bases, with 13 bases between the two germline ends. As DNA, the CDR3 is TGTGCCAGCAGTTCTCCAGAGTCTTTCTCCTACAATGAGCAGTTCTTC. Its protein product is CASSSPESFSYNEQFF.

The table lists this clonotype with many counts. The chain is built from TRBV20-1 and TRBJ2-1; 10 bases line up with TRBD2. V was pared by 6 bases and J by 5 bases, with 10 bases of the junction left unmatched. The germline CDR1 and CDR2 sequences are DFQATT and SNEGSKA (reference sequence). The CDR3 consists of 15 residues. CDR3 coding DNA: TGCAGTGCGAGAATAGCGGGAGGACGTGACAATGAGCAGTTCTTC. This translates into CSARIAGGRDNEQFF.

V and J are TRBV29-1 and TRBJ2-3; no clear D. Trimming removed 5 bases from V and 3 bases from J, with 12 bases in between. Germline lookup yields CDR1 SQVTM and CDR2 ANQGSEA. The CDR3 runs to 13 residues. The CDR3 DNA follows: TGCAGCGTTCGCGGCAGGACGACAGATACGCAGTATTTT. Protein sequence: CSVRGRTTDTQYF.

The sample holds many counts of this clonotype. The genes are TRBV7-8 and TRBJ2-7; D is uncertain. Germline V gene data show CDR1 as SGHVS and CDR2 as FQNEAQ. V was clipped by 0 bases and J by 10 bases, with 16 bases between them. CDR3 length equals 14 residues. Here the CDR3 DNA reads TGTGCCAGCAGCTTAGCGCTAAATAGCCCAGTACAGTACTTC. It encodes CASSLALNSPVQYF.

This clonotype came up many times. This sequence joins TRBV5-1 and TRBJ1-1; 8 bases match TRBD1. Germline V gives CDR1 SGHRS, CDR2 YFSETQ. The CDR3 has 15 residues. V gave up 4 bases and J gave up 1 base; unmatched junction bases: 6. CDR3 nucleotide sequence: TGCGCCAGCAGCCAAAGACAGGGGAAGAACACTGAAGCTTTCTTT. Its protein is CASSQRQGKNTEAFF.

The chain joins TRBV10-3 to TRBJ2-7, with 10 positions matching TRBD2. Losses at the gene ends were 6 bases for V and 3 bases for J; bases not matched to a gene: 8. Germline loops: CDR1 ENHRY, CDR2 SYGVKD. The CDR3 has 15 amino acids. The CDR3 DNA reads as TGTGCCATCAGCGTAACCGGGACTAGCGTCTACGAGCAGTACTTC. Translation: CAISVTGTSVYEQYF.